This T cell receptor (beta chain) was documented in a study of shared clonotypes between healthy human individuals. The wider study: The donors, two women and a few men, were aged 18 to 49.

This clone has a handful of counts. Its antigen remains unknown. The study, taken as a whole, reports: Memory subsets generally showed lower estimated richness than naive subsets.

Sequencing was performed with immunoSEQ multiplex PCR; in TCRdb, only in-frame clones are kept and a portion is missing. The repertoire holds around 1,000,000 clones, with roughly 80% as singletons. The germline CDR1 and CDR2 sequences are SQVTM and ANQGSEA. V lost 7 bases, J lost 4 bases, and 7 bases stayed unmatched. The CDR3 consists of 13 residues. Sequencing was done on a sample of memory CD4+ T cells from PBMCs. Subset specified: CD45RA-negative fraction. This chain uses TRBV29-1 with TRBJ2-7; TRBD1 matches 10 bases. This receptor was obtained from a man between 18 and 35 years old in good health. Some clones in this sample may be carry-over from other donors' samples. CDR3 coding DNA: TGCAGCGCCGCCCTGGGACAGGGGTACGAGCAGTACTTC. This codes for CSAALGQGYEQYF.